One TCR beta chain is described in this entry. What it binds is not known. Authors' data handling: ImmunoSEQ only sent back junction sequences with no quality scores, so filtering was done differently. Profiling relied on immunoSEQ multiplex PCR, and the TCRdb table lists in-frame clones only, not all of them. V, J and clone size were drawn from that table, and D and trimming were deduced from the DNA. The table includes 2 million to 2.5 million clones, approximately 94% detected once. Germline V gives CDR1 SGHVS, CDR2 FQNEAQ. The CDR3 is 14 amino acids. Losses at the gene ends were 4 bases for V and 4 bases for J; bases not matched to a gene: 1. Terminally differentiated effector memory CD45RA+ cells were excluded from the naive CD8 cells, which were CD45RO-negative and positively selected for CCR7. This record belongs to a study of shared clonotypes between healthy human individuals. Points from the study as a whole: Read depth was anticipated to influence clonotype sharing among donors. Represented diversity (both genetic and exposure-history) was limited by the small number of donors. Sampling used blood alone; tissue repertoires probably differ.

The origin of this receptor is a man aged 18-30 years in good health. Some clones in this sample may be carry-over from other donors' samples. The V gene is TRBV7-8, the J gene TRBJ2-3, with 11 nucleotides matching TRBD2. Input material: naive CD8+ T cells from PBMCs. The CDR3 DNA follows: TGTGCCAGCAGCTATAGCGGGAGGGCAGATACGCAGTATTTT. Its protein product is CASSYSGRADTQYF.